This T cell receptor beta chain was sequenced in a study of shared clonotypes between healthy human individuals. Study-level points and caveats: The four-donor shared clonotypes exceeded non-shared clonotypes in generation probability, with non-shared ones scoring lower.

Of note for this clone: Its specificity is unknown.

With V trimmed by 3 bases and J by 1 base, 4 bases remained unmatched. In germline, CDR1 is MDHEN, CDR2 SYDVKM. This CDR3 contains 15 residues. Sequencing was performed with immunoSEQ multiplex PCR; in TCRdb, only in-frame clones are kept and a portion is missing. The table records a few million clones, roughly 92% of them present only once. This receptor was obtained from a young man in good health. Some clones in this sample may be carry-over from other donors' samples. The sample consisted of naive CD4+ T cells from PBMCs. Subset specified: CD45RA+ positively selected. The chain recombines TRBV28 with TRBJ2-5, with 8 positions matching TRBD2. CDR3 amino acids: CASSFLAGPQETQYF. The CDR3 region has the DNA TGTGCCAGCAGTTTTTTAGCGGGGCCCCAAGAGACCCAGTACTTC. The variable domain in full, completed from reference TRBV28 and TRBJ2-5, reads DVKVTQSSRYLVKRTGEKVFLECVQDMDHENMFWYRQDPGLGLRLIYFSYDVKMKEKGDIPEGYSVSREKKERFSLILESASTNQTSMYLCASSFLAGPQETQYFGPGTRLLVL.